Each of the 20 T cell receptor beta chains below was sequenced from the same sample in a study of T cells expressing NK-cell markers. TCRdb reanalyzed the 5' RACE reads and collapses them to one entry per CDR3 protein, without DNA. The listing records under 200,000 distinct CDR3 sequences. Sequences were obtained from blood T cells: a sorted CD56 or NKG2C T cell subset, CD4+ or CD8+ T cells, or bulk PBMC T cells (not recorded which). These receptors were taken from a woman between 18 and 69 years old in good health.

The CDR3 loop is CASSRRFGLAGGSSYNEQFF. V and J are TRBV14 and TRBJ2-1; the D call from TCRdb, TRBD2, cannot be confirmed without DNA. Germline loops: CDR1 SGHDN, CDR2 FVKESK. CDR3 length equals 20 residues.

The V and J genes are TRBV5-1 and TRBJ2-7; TCRdb returns TRBD1, unconfirmable since there is no DNA. The CDR3 spans 13 residues. Germline V gene sequence: CDR1 SGHRS, CDR2 YFSETQ. CDR3 sequence reads: CASSLPGGGEQYF.

The rearrangement links TRBV7-6 to TRBJ2-7. This CDR3 region has 16 residues. CDR1 SGHVS and CDR2 FNYEAQ come from the germline V gene. CDR3: CASSPQASGSSYEQYF.

This chain connects TRBV29-1 to TRBJ2-3; TCRdb designates TRBD1, a call that cannot be tested without DNA. In germline, CDR1 is SQVTM, CDR2 ANQGSEA. The CDR3 totals 14 residues. CDR3 region: CSVPLPPGRDTQYF.

This chain links TRBV5-1 with TRBJ2-7; without DNA, the TCRdb call of TRBD1 cannot be checked. This CDR3 is built from 14 residues. The germline V gene has CDR1 SGHRS and CDR2 YFSETQ. The CDR3 spells CASSLRTGFDEQYF. Together with reference TRBV5-1 and TRBJ2-7, the CDR3 gives the full variable domain: KAGVTQTPRYLIKTRGQQVTLSCSPISGHRSVSWYQQTPGQGLQFLFEYFSETQRNKGNFPGRFSGRQFSNSRSEMNVSTLELGDSALYLCASSLRTGFDEQYFGPGTRLTVT.

This chain connects TRBV7-2 to TRBJ1-4; TCRdb calls TRBD1, which cannot be checked without DNA. CDR1 is SGHTA and CDR2 is FQGNSA in the germline V gene. CDR3 length equals 16 residues. Here the CDR3 reads CASSAPGGGVGEKLFF.

V usage is TRBV12-3 or TRBV12-4 and J usage is TRBJ2-7; TCRdb's D gene call, TRBD1, goes unchecked for lack of DNA. The CDR3 runs to 15 residues. This CDR3 is CASSRVRGPSYEQYF.

The genes are TRBV30 and TRBJ2-7; TCRdb calls TRBD2, which cannot be checked without DNA. The CDR3 loop spans 16 amino acids. The germline gives CDR1 GTSNPN, CDR2 SVGIG (reference sequence). CDR3 loop: CAWSRAGQDGWYEQYF. Together with reference TRBV30 and TRBJ2-7, the CDR3 gives the full variable domain: SQTIHQWPATLVQPVGSPLSLECTVEGTSNPNLYWYRQAAGRGLQLLFYSVGIGQISSEVPQNLSASRPQDRQFILSSKKLLLSDSGFYLCAWSRAGQDGWYEQYFGPGTRLTVT.

The chain recombines TRBV6-1 with TRBJ1-6; checking the TCRdb D call of TRBD1 is not possible without DNA. Germline CDR1 is MNHNS and CDR2 is SASEGT. The length of the CDR3 is 14 residues. The chain's CDR3 is CASKMSKAESFLHF.

The chain recombines TRBV20-1 with TRBJ1-1. Per germline, CDR1 DFQATT and CDR2 SNEGSKA (reference sequence). This CDR3 is built from 11 residues. The CDR3 sequence is CSGQGGTEAFF.

This sequence joins TRBV11-2 and TRBJ2-1; TCRdb names TRBD1, which stays unverified in the absence of DNA. Germline V gives CDR1 SGHAT, CDR2 FQNNGV. The CDR3 runs 15 residues. The CDR3 loop reads CASSPRVTGANEQFF.

The rearrangement joins TRBV18 to TRBJ1-1. Germline lookup yields CDR1 KGHSH and CDR2 LQKENI. CDR3 length: 15 amino acids. The CDR3 here is CASSLSRTVNTEAFF.

J is TRBJ2-5 and V is TRBV7-9; TCRdb selects TRBD2, and the lack of DNA leaves this call unchecked. The CDR3 contains 13 residues. CDR1 and CDR2 from the germline V gene are SEHNR and FQNEAQ (reference sequence). Here the CDR3 reads CASINGRYETQYF. Supplemented by reference TRBV7-9 and TRBJ2-5, the full variable domain reads DTGVSQNPRHKITKRGQNVTFRCDPISEHNRLYWYRQTLGQGPEFLTYFQNEAQLEKSRLLSDRFSAERPKGSFSTLEIQRTEQGDSAMYLCASINGRYETQYFGPGTRLLVL.

The chain combines TRBV5-1 with TRBJ2-1; TCRdb indicates TRBD2, and absent DNA this call remains unverified. Germline V gives CDR1 SGHRS, CDR2 YFSETQ. This CDR3 has 16 residues. The CDR3: CASSLGSGPSYNEQFF.

The chain joins TRBV20-1 to TRBJ1-2; TCRdb's D gene call, TRBD1, goes unchecked for lack of DNA. The CDR3 spans 13 residues. Per germline, CDR1 DFQATT and CDR2 SNEGSKA (reference sequence). Here the CDR3 reads CSAGQGGGYGYTF.

The chain links TRBV12-3 or TRBV12-4 to TRBJ2-1; TCRdb proposes TRBD1, but this gene call is untestable without DNA. The CDR3 totals 16 residues. CDR3 amino acids: CASSPGPRDRVNEQFF.

The chain uses TRBV15 and TRBJ1-1; the D call of TRBD1 rests on TCRdb alone, since no DNA is present to check it. Germline values: CDR1 LNHNV, CDR2 YYDKDF (reference sequence). The CDR3 totals 15 residues. CDR3 amino acids: CATSTIRGLSTEAFF.

The chain uses TRBV7-9 and TRBJ2-5; with no DNA, the TCRdb D assignment of TRBD1 cannot be verified. The CDR3 covers 13 residues. Germline assignment: CDR1 SEHNR and CDR2 FQNEAQ (reference sequence). This CDR3 reads CASSLGQGATQYF.

The chain is built from TRBV20-1 and TRBJ2-4; TCRdb returns TRBD2, unconfirmable since there is no DNA. The CDR3 sequence is 12 residues long. Germline CDR1 is DFQATT and CDR2 is SNEGSKA (reference sequence). The CDR3 protein is CSATSGGRPGYF.

The chain couples TRBV4-1 to TRBJ2-3; TCRdb lists TRBD1, though no DNA is available to test this call. The CDR3 has 15 amino acids. The V gene's germline CDR1 is MGHRA and CDR2 YSYEKL. The CDR3 is CASSQDTGQRSTQYF.